This T cell receptor beta chain is from a study of blood T cell repertoires in COVID-19. Assay used: immunoSEQ multiplex PCR; TCRdb lists only in-frame clones, some missing. The sample gives 200,000 to 250,000 clones, less than 90% of which show up once; 6.2% is in the top ten. The CDR3 loop spans 14 amino acids. CDR1 is SGHAT, CDR2 FQNNGV, per germline. V dropped 4 bases and J dropped 5; count of bases not matched to a gene: 6. Sequencing input: peripheral blood. The rearrangement uses TRBV11-2 and TRBJ2-7; 9 nucleotides line up with TRBD2. The receptor comes from a man between 60 and 70 years old with acute or convalescent COVID-19. The CDR3 loop is CASSSSGRTNEQYF. DNA of the CDR3: TGTGCCAGCAGCTCCAGCGGGAGGACCAACGAGCAGTACTTC.